These T cell receptor beta chains were read from a single sample in a study of T cells after somatic rescue of genetic block. Clones were read by immunoSEQ multiplex PCR, and TCRdb kept only the in-frame ones, dropping some. The table shows 45,000 to 70,000 clones, with around 96% occurring only once. Sequenced: peripheral blood mononuclear cells (PBMCs). These receptor sequences come from a child under two years old. Each CDR3 is given with its conserved first and last residue. Each record gives: V gene, D gene, clone size, J gene, CDR3 DNA, CDR3 protein. The D gene is left open where the match is weak. Clone sizes are given selectively: once, few, many, or a class where the clone is expanded.

>TRBV5-4|.|.|TRBJ2-7
TGTGCCAGCAGCTTGATGGGGGGCTCCTACGAGCAGTACTTC
CASSLMGGSYEQYF
>TRBV12-1|.|.|TRBJ1-2
TGTGCCAGCAGTCCCTGCTATGGCTACACCTTC
CASSPCYGYTF
>TRBV21-1|.|.|TRBJ1-1
TGTGCCAGCAGCAAAGGGGAAGACATGAACACTGAAGCTTTCTTT
CASSKGEDMNTEAFF
>TRBV6-5|TRBD1|once|TRBJ1-4
TGTGCCAGCAGAGCCGGGACAGGGAATGAAAAACTGTTTTTT
CASRAGTGNEKLFF
>TRBV6-5|TRBD1|.|TRBJ2-5
TGTGCCAGCAGTGGACAGGAAGAGACCCAGTACTTC
CASSGQEETQYF
>TRBV7-9|TRBD1|.|TRBJ2-1
TGTGCCAGCAGCTGGGTAGGGACAGTTTCCAATGAGCAGTTCTTC
CASSWVGTVSNEQFF
>TRBV15|.|once|TRBJ2-2
TGTGCCACCAGCAAAGCACGGAGGAGGGAAACCGGGGAGCTGTTTTTT
CATSKARRRETGELFF
>TRBV4-2|TRBD2|.|TRBJ2-3
TGTGCCAGCAGCCGGACTAGCGGGAGCACAGATACGCAGTATTTT
CASSRTSGSTDTQYF
>TRBV4-3|.|.|TRBJ2-1
TGCGCCAGCAGCCAAGATCGCGACAGTTACAATGAGCAGTTCTTC
CASSQDRDSYNEQFF
>TRBV11-3|TRBD1|.|TRBJ1-5
TGTGCCAGCAGCTTAGGAGCAGGGGGTCAGCCCCAGCATTTT
CASSLGAGGQPQHF
>TRBV2|TRBD1|.|TRBJ1-1
TGTGCCAGCAGTCGAGGACAGGGCCACACTGAAGCTTTCTTT
CASSRGQGHTEAFF
>TRBV13|.|.|TRBJ1-5
TGTGCCAGCAGCTCCCTCAAGTGGAATCAGCCCCAGCATTTT
CASSSLKWNQPQHF
>TRBV2|TRBD1|.|TRBJ2-2
TGTGCCAGCAGTCAACCGGGACAGGGCACCGGGGAGCTGTTTTTT
CASSQPGQGTGELFF
>TRBV4-1|TRBD2|once|TRBJ2-7
TGCGCCAGCAGCCAAGGAGGGACTAGCTCCTACGAGCAGTACTTC
CASSQGGTSSYEQYF
>TRBV11-2|TRBD2|.|TRBJ2-7
TGTGCCAGCAGCTTAGAGGCAGGGACTACCTACGAGCAGTACTTC
CASSLEAGTTYEQYF
>TRBV4-1|TRBD2|.|TRBJ2-5
TGCGCCAGCAGCAAGGGTTCCGGCGGGAGCTGGGAGACCCAGTACTTC
CASSKGSGGSWETQYF
>TRBV5-4|TRBD2|once|TRBJ2-1
TGTGCCAGCAGCTTGTGGGCTAGCGGGAGGGCCTCAGACTACAATGAGCAGTTCTTC
CASSLWASGRASDYNEQFF
>TRBV5-4|.|.|TRBJ2-1
TGTGCCAGCAGCCCTAAGGGACGGTTGTCCTACAATGAGCAGTTCTTC
CASSPKGRLSYNEQFF
>TRBV29-1|.|.|TRBJ2-2
TGCAGCGGGCGCCAGAGGGCGAACACCGGGGAGCTGTTTTTT
CSGRQRANTGELFF
>TRBV4-1|.|.|TRBJ2-7
TGCGCCAGCAGCCACCTTGGAGCCCGCTCCTACGAGCAGTACTTC
CASSHLGARSYEQYF
>TRBV7-2|.|.|TRBJ1-3
TGTGCCAGCAGCTTGGGGGGGGGCCCGAGCTCTGGAAACACCATATATTTT
CASSLGGGPSSGNTIYF
>TRBV19|.|.|TRBJ1-5
TGTGCCAGTAGTAAGGGAAATCAGCCCCAGCATTTT
CASSKGNQPQHF
>TRBV5-4|.|.|TRBJ1-2
TGTGCCAGCAGCTTGACAGCTAACTATGGCTACACCTTC
CASSLTANYGYTF
>TRBV11-1|TRBD2|.|TRBJ2-1
TGTGCCAGCAGCCTGAATAGCGGGAGGGCCGGCAATGAGCAGTTCTTC
CASSLNSGRAGNEQFF
>TRBV5-8|TRBD1|once|TRBJ1-2
TGTGCCAGCCGGGGACAGGGCAACTATGGCTACACCTTC
CASRGQGNYGYTF
>TRBV27|TRBD2|.|TRBJ2-1
TGTGCCAGCAGTTTCGCCCGACTAGCGGGAGGGAATGAGCAGTTCTTC
CASSFARLAGGNEQFF
>TRBV4-3|.|.|TRBJ1-1
TGCGCCAGCAGCCAAGATTACCCCACTGAAGCTTTCTTT
CASSQDYPTEAFF
>TRBV4-1|TRBD2|.|TRBJ2-7
TGCGCCAGCAGCCAAGGTCCGGGACTAGCGGGATCCTTCGGCTCCTACGAGCAGTACTTC
CASSQGPGLAGSFGSYEQYF